The 16 T cell receptor beta chains below come from one sample, sequenced in a study of shared clonotypes between healthy human individuals. The protocol was immunoSEQ multiplex PCR, while the TCRdb copy is restricted to in-frame clones and leaves out a portion. The sample lists about 690,000 clones, 90% occurring once. What was sequenced was memory CD8+ T cells from PBMCs. Subset denoted: CD45RO+ cells pooled with CCR7-negative TemRA cells. The receptors here all came from a man between 18 and 29 years old in good health. Some clones in this sample may be carry-over from other donors' samples.

The J gene is TRBJ2-7, the V gene TRBV19; weak D call: TRBD2 (6 bases). This CDR3 contains 14 residues. Germline V gene sequence: CDR1 LNHDA, CDR2 SQIVND (reference sequence). Trimming shortened V by 10 bases and J by 3 bases, and 19 bases separated the two germline ends. The CDR3 loop is CATAPGVKLYEQYF. In DNA, the CDR3 is TGTGCCACCGCGCCGGGGGTCAAACTCTACGAGCAGTACTTC.

With regard to this clone: One junction end does not reproduce the germline sequence, and a read error may be involved. The V call is TRBV27, the J call TRBJ1-2; TRBD1 aligns across 8 bases. The CDR3 has 15 residues. Germline assignment: CDR1 MNHEY and CDR2 SMNVEV (reference sequence). CDR3 region: CASSISGGAGYGYTF. Here the CDR3 DNA reads TGTGCCAGCAGTATATCAGGGGGCGCGGGGTATGGCTACACCTTC.

V is TRBV28 and J is TRBJ2-5; maybe TRBD1 (6 bases). V shed 8 bases and J shed 5 bases, with 24 bases lying between them. This CDR3 region has 16 residues. Germline CDR1 MDHEN, CDR2 SYDVKM. CDR3 loop: CASSSGTGRLVETQYF. CDR3 DNA: TGTGCCAGCTCGAGCGGAACAGGGAGATTGGTCGAGACCCAGTACTTC.

The chain is built from TRBV7-6 and TRBJ2-3; 12 bases are shared with TRBD1. The ends lost 3 bases at V and 2 bases at J; junction bases unmatched: 9. Germline CDR1 reads SGHVS; CDR2 reads FNYEAQ. The CDR3 is 18 residues long. Here the CDR3 reads CASSFGTGGFGNTDTQYF. CDR3 bases: TGTGCCAGCAGCTTCGGGACAGGGGGCTTCGGAAACACAGATACGCAGTATTTT.

The chain couples TRBV4-3 to TRBJ2-7; 11 bases line up with TRBD2. V shed 9 bases and J 6 bases; nucleotides not matched to a gene: 13. Germline CDR1 LGHNA, CDR2 YSLEER. The CDR3 length is 15 residues. CDR3: CASSPSSGRGSEQYF. The CDR3, as DNA: TGCGCCAGTAGTCCAAGTAGCGGGAGGGGAAGCGAGCAGTACTTC.

J is TRBJ2-1 and V is TRBV5-4, with D possibly being TRBD1 or TRBD2 (5 bases each). The CDR3 contains 15 residues. V was pared by 9 bases and J by 0 bases, with 16 bases between. CDR1 SGHNT and CDR2 YYREEE come from the germline V gene (reference sequence). Written as DNA, the CDR3 is TGTGCCACCGAGCTGGGGGAGCACTCCTACAATGAGCAGTTCTTC. It codes for CATELGEHSYNEQFF.

The chain links TRBV13 to TRBJ2-1, with 7 positions matching TRBD2. The J segment lost 3 bases and the V segment lost 6 bases, leaving 5 bases of the junction unmatched. CDR1 is PRHDT and CDR2 is FYEKMQ in the germline V gene (reference sequence). The CDR3 is 14 amino acids. The CDR3 coding sequence is TGTGCCAGCAGTAACGGACTAGTCTACAATGAGCAGTTCTTC. Amino acids: CASSNGLVYNEQFF. Full variable domain (rest looked up from reference TRBV13 and TRBJ2-1): AAGVIQSPRHLIKEKRETATLKCYPIPRHDTVYWYQQGPGQDPQFLISFYEKMQSDKGSIPDRFSAQQFSDYHSELNMSSLELGDSALYFCASSNGLVYNEQFFGPGTRLTVL.

The rearrangement links TRBV7-8 to TRBJ2-2, with D perhaps matching TRBD2 (5 bases). Trimming took 2 bases from V and 6 from J, leaving 13 bases between them. The length of the CDR3 is 15 residues. Germline-derived CDR1 and CDR2 are SGHVS and FQNEAQ. CDR3 nucleotide sequence: TGTGCCAGCAGCTTACTCGGTGGAGGCCCCGGGGAGCTGTTTTTT. Translated, it gives CASSLLGGGPGELFF.

V gene TRBV6-5 combines with J gene TRBJ2-1; D not resolved. The length of the CDR3 is 12 residues. CDR1 and CDR2 (germline): MNHEY, SVGAGI. V was clipped by 0 bases and J by 7 bases, with 4 bases between them. The DNA for the CDR3 is TGTGCCAGCAGTTACTCTCAGAATGAGCAGTTCTTC. It specifies CASSYSQNEQFF.

This clone has only one observation. This chain uses TRBV13 with TRBJ1-2; tentatively, D is TRBD1 (5 bases). This CDR3 contains 15 residues. The ends were cut back, 7 bases at V and 8 bases at J, with 23 bases in the middle. From germline, CDR1 is PRHDT and CDR2 FYEKMQ (reference sequence). The CDR3 region is CASTKSPQVVWGYTF. CDR3 bases: TGTGCCAGCACGAAGTCCCCACAGGTCGTGTGGGGCTACACCTTC. Full variable domain (missing parts from reference TRBV13 and TRBJ1-2): AAGVIQSPRHLIKEKRETATLKCYPIPRHDTVYWYQQGPGQDPQFLISFYEKMQSDKGSIPDRFSAQQFSDYHSELNMSSLELGDSALYFCASTKSPQVVWGYTFGSGTRLTVV.

The V call is TRBV27, the J call TRBJ2-7; D is unclear. Trimming removed 5 bases at V and 2 bases at J, with 13 bases between. The length of the CDR3 is 14 residues. Looked up from germline, CDR1 is MNHEY and CDR2 is SMNVEV (reference sequence). The CDR3 sequence: CASSLFFGPYEQYF. CDR3 nucleotide sequence: TGTGCCAGCAGTCTATTTTTCGGACCCTACGAGCAGTACTTC.

This chain links TRBV27 with TRBJ1-1; D call uncertain. The germline V and J ends were trimmed by 6 bases and 3 bases, with 11 bases remaining between them. CDR1 is MNHEY and CDR2 is SMNVEV in the germline V gene (reference sequence). The CDR3 extends over 13 amino acids. The CDR3 here is CASSPGRDTEAFF. The CDR3 DNA reads as TGTGCCAGCAGCCCCGGAAGGGACACTGAAGCTTTCTTT.

The rearrangement links TRBV15 to TRBJ2-5, with 8 bases matching TRBD1. The CDR3 contains 14 residues. The ends lost 5 bases at V and 5 bases at J; junction bases unmatched: 7. Germline-derived CDR1 and CDR2 are LNHNV and YYDKDF (reference sequence). Here the CDR3 DNA reads TGTGCCACCAGCGGAAGACAGGGGCGGGAGACCCAGTACTTC. As protein: CATSGRQGRETQYF.

V is TRBV11-2 and J is TRBJ2-7; the match to TRBD2 covers 7 bases. With 5 bases clipped from V and 4 bases from J, the junction kept 11 bases outside the gene matches. The CDR3 is made up of 15 amino acids. The germline CDR1 and CDR2 sequences are SGHAT and FQNNGV. CDR3 DNA: TGTGCCAGCAGCCTGTATGGACGGGAGGAGTACGAGCAGTACTTC. It translates to CASSLYGREEYEQYF.

The chain combines TRBV27 with TRBJ2-5; the match to TRBD1 covers 7 bases. CDR1 is MNHEY, CDR2 SMNVEV, per germline (reference sequence). Trimming cost V 2 bases and J 1 base; bases outside gene matches: 13. CDR3 length: 18 residues. For the CDR3, the DNA is TGTGCCAGCAGTTTAAGGGACAGCGTGCAACCCTTCCAAGAGACCCAGTACTTC. Translated, it gives CASSLRDSVQPFQETQYF.

This chain links TRBV7-8 with TRBJ1-1, with 8 bases that match TRBD1. This CDR3 region has 17 residues. The V and J ends lost 2 bases and 5 bases, in that order; junction bases with no gene match: 13. Germline-derived CDR1 and CDR2 are SGHVS and FQNEAQ. CDR3 sequence: CASSLYPRTGKVTEAFF. The DNA for the CDR3 is TGTGCCAGCAGCTTATACCCGAGGACAGGGAAAGTGACTGAAGCTTTCTTT.